Listed below are T cell receptor beta chains from one sample, sequenced in a study of OX40 agonist ivuxolimab in advanced cancers. The protocol was immunoSEQ multiplex PCR, while the TCRdb copy is restricted to in-frame clones and leaves out a portion. This table has about 82,000 clones, 85% to 90% appearing once. The sequencing here drew on CD4+ or CD8+ T cells sorted from blood, taken in a trial of the OX40 agonist ivuxolimab. Every receptor here comes from an adult with an advanced solid tumor such as melanoma, head and neck, liver or kidney cancer. CDR3s include the opening cysteine and the closing phenylalanine or tryptophan. The order of the fields is D gene, V gene, J gene, clone size, CDR3 protein, CDR3 DNA. The D gene is left open where the match is weak. Size values are once, few and many counts, or a class for expanded clones, and some rows have none.

d_gene: TRBD1
v_gene: TRBV5-1
j_gene: TRBJ2-5
abundance: .
CDR3aa: CASSTVGTGPITQETQYF
CDR3nt: TGCGCCAGCTCCACTGTCGGGACAGGGCCGATTACCCAAGAGACCCAGTACTTC

d_gene: TRBD2
v_gene: TRBV6-5
j_gene: TRBJ2-3
abundance: .
CDR3aa: CASSYDTSGGADTQYF
CDR3nt: TGTGCCAGCAGTTACGATACTAGCGGGGGCGCAGATACGCAGTATTTT

d_gene: .
v_gene: TRBV5-1
j_gene: TRBJ1-3
abundance: .
CDR3aa: CASSLGTAGNTIYF
CDR3nt: TGCGCCAGCAGCTTGGGGACTGCTGGAAACACCATATATTTT

d_gene: .
v_gene: TRBV4-1
j_gene: TRBJ2-2
abundance: .
CDR3aa: CASSQGLDSLKDTGELFF
CDR3nt: TGCGCCAGCAGCCAAGGGCTAGATTCCCTCAAGGACACCGGGGAGCTGTTTTTT

d_gene: .
v_gene: TRBV19
j_gene: TRBJ1-2
abundance: .
CDR3aa: CASSLTGTVDYGYTF
CDR3nt: TGTGCCAGTAGTCTCACCGGGACGGTTGACTATGGCTACACCTTC

d_gene: TRBD1
v_gene: TRBV7-8
j_gene: TRBJ2-7
abundance: once
CDR3aa: CASSRRDRMYEQYF
CDR3nt: TGTGCCAGCAGCCGAAGGGACAGGATGTACGAGCAGTACTTC

d_gene: TRBD1
v_gene: TRBV6-5
j_gene: TRBJ1-2
abundance: .
CDR3aa: CASYGVGGPYGYTF
CDR3nt: TGTGCCAGTTACGGGGTAGGGGGCCCCTATGGCTACACCTTC

d_gene: .
v_gene: TRBV2
j_gene: TRBJ1-4
abundance: .
CDR3aa: CASVGQPNEKLFF
CDR3nt: TGTGCCAGCGTTGGACAGCCTAATGAAAAACTGTTTTTT

d_gene: TRBD1
v_gene: TRBV4-1
j_gene: TRBJ1-1
abundance: .
CDR3aa: CASSPRQDRWGNTEAFF
CDR3nt: TGCGCCAGCAGCCCACGACAGGACAGGTGGGGGAACACTGAAGCTTTCTTT

d_gene: .
v_gene: TRBV29-1
j_gene: TRBJ1-2
abundance: .
CDR3aa: CSVDPGFYGYTF
CDR3nt: TGCAGCGTTGACCCCGGATTCTATGGCTACACCTTC

d_gene: TRBD1
v_gene: TRBV28
j_gene: TRBJ1-2
abundance: .
CDR3aa: CASSQTGIGGYGYTF
CDR3nt: TGTGCCAGCAGCCAGACAGGGATCGGAGGGTATGGCTACACCTTC

d_gene: .
v_gene: TRBV11-2
j_gene: TRBJ2-3
abundance: .
CDR3aa: CASSLGQASDTQYF
CDR3nt: TGTGCCAGCAGCTTAGGCCAAGCCTCAGATACGCAGTATTTT

d_gene: .
v_gene: TRBV7-2
j_gene: TRBJ1-3
abundance: .
CDR3aa: CASSLPGRVGNTIYF
CDR3nt: TGTGCCAGCAGCTTACCTGGGCGGGTTGGAAACACCATATATTTT

d_gene: TRBD2
v_gene: TRBV2
j_gene: TRBJ2-7
abundance: .
CDR3aa: CASKYGTSGVSYEQYF
CDR3nt: TGTGCCAGCAAATACGGGACTAGCGGGGTCTCCTACGAGCAGTACTTC

d_gene: .
v_gene: TRBV5-4
j_gene: TRBJ2-1
abundance: .
CDR3aa: CASSMGLRPNEQFF
CDR3nt: TGTGCCAGCAGCATGGGGCTTAGGCCCAATGAGCAGTTCTTC

d_gene: .
v_gene: TRBV30
j_gene: TRBJ2-1
abundance: few
CDR3aa: CAWLTSNEQFF
CDR3nt: TGTGCCTGGCTGACTAGTAATGAGCAGTTCTTC

d_gene: TRBD2
v_gene: TRBV7-2
j_gene: TRBJ2-3
abundance: .
CDR3aa: CASSLVLAGEGTQYF
CDR3nt: TGTGCCAGCAGCTTAGTACTAGCGGGGGAGGGTACGCAGTATTTT

d_gene: TRBD2
v_gene: TRBV6-5
j_gene: TRBJ2-3
abundance: .
CDR3aa: CASSYVASGVYTQYF
CDR3nt: TGTGCCAGCAGTTACGTGGCTAGCGGGGTCTATACGCAGTATTTT

d_gene: .
v_gene: TRBV6-1
j_gene: TRBJ2-2
abundance: .
CDR3aa: CASSAVGVVTGELFF
CDR3nt: TGTGCCAGCAGCGCCGTCGGGGTAGTTACCGGGGAGCTGTTTTTT

d_gene: .
v_gene: TRBV7-2
j_gene: TRBJ1-2
abundance: .
CDR3aa: CASSLEAGNYGYTF
CDR3nt: TGTGCCAGCAGCTTAGAGGCAGGGAACTATGGCTACACCTTC

d_gene: .
v_gene: TRBV2
j_gene: TRBJ1-1
abundance: .
CDR3aa: CASRRTANTEAFF
CDR3nt: TGTGCCAGTCGACGGACTGCGAACACTGAAGCTTTCTTT

d_gene: TRBD1
v_gene: TRBV5-1
j_gene: TRBJ2-2
abundance: .
CDR3aa: CASSWGQDPTGELFF
CDR3nt: TGCGCCAGCAGCTGGGGACAGGATCCCACCGGGGAGCTGTTTTTT

d_gene: TRBD1
v_gene: TRBV5-1
j_gene: TRBJ2-7
abundance: .
CDR3aa: CASSLVGTAYEQYF
CDR3nt: TGTGCCAGCAGCTTGGTAGGGACAGCCTACGAGCAGTACTTC

d_gene: .
v_gene: TRBV28
j_gene: TRBJ1-2
abundance: .
CDR3aa: CASSSGQLTKGYTF
CDR3nt: TGTGCCAGCAGTTCGGGACAACTAACTAAGGGCTACACCTTC

d_gene: .
v_gene: TRBV6-1
j_gene: TRBJ1-2
abundance: .
CDR3aa: CASSERTAGYTF
CDR3nt: TGTGCCAGCAGTGAAAGGACAGCTGGCTACACCTTC

d_gene: TRBD2
v_gene: TRBV2
j_gene: TRBJ2-3
abundance: .
CDR3aa: CASRATSGGAGTQYF
CDR3nt: TGTGCCAGCAGGGCGACTAGCGGGGGGGCCGGTACGCAGTATTTT

d_gene: .
v_gene: TRBV7-9
j_gene: TRBJ1-1
abundance: .
CDR3aa: CASSADRLAFF
CDR3nt: TGTGCCAGCAGCGCGGACCGCTTAGCTTTCTTT

d_gene: TRBD2
v_gene: TRBV7-2
j_gene: TRBJ2-5
abundance: .
CDR3aa: CASSLAGLAGGSETQYF
CDR3nt: TGTGCCAGCAGCTTAGCGGGTCTAGCGGGGGGGAGTGAGACCCAGTACTTC

d_gene: .
v_gene: TRBV7-3
j_gene: TRBJ2-5
abundance: .
CDR3aa: CASSSTGSRETQYF
CDR3nt: TGTGCCAGCAGCTCTACAGGGTCAAGAGAGACCCAGTACTTC

d_gene: TRBD2
v_gene: TRBV27
j_gene: TRBJ2-5
abundance: .
CDR3aa: CASSPTSGGRETQYF
CDR3nt: TGTGCCAGCAGTCCCACTAGCGGGGGACGAGAGACCCAGTACTTC

d_gene: .
v_gene: TRBV5-1
j_gene: TRBJ1-1
abundance: .
CDR3aa: CASSPPTGNTEAFF
CDR3nt: TGCGCCAGCAGCCCCCCGACGGGGAACACTGAAGCTTTCTTT

d_gene: .
v_gene: TRBV6-1
j_gene: TRBJ2-2
abundance: .
CDR3aa: CASKGVNTGELFF
CDR3nt: TGTGCCAGCAAAGGGGTAAACACCGGGGAGCTGTTTTTT

d_gene: TRBD1
v_gene: TRBV28
j_gene: TRBJ2-6
abundance: few
CDR3aa: CASSVQGNYGANVLTF
CDR3nt: TGTGCCAGCAGTGTACAGGGGAATTACGGGGCCAACGTCCTGACTTTC

d_gene: .
v_gene: TRBV28
j_gene: TRBJ1-2
abundance: .
CDR3aa: CASSSGQDHGYTF
CDR3nt: TGTGCCAGCAGTTCGGGCCAAGACCATGGCTACACCTTC

d_gene: .
v_gene: TRBV9
j_gene: TRBJ2-7
abundance: .
CDR3aa: CASSSGPSSYEQYF
CDR3nt: TGTGCCAGCAGCTCGGGACCCTCTTCCTACGAGCAGTACTTC

d_gene: .
v_gene: TRBV6-5
j_gene: TRBJ1-1
abundance: .
CDR3aa: CASSFEGGILGAFF
CDR3nt: TGTGCCAGCAGTTTTGAGGGAGGAATCCTCGGAGCTTTCTTT

d_gene: .
v_gene: TRBV6-1
j_gene: TRBJ1-5
abundance: few
CDR3aa: CASSEVAGSRQPQHF
CDR3nt: TGTGCCAGCAGTGAAGTTGCAGGGAGTCGTCAGCCCCAGCATTTT

d_gene: .
v_gene: TRBV11-2
j_gene: TRBJ2-3
abundance: .
CDR3aa: CASSLAGPGDTQYF
CDR3nt: TGTGCCAGCAGCTTAGCGGGGCCGGGAGATACGCAGTATTTT

d_gene: .
v_gene: TRBV6-6
j_gene: TRBJ2-7
abundance: .
CDR3aa: CASSAGHGSPYEQYF
CDR3nt: TGTGCCAGCAGCGCCGGGCACGGGTCCCCCTACGAGCAGTACTTC

d_gene: .
v_gene: TRBV14
j_gene: TRBJ2-7
abundance: .
CDR3aa: CASSPGLNLINEQYF
CDR3nt: TGTGCCAGCAGCCCAGGACTCAACCTTATCAACGAGCAGTACTTC

d_gene: .
v_gene: TRBV7-9
j_gene: TRBJ1-1
abundance: .
CDR3aa: CASRRVPGVWTEAFF
CDR3nt: TGTGCCAGCAGGCGCGTCCCAGGCGTTTGGACTGAAGCTTTCTTT

d_gene: .
v_gene: TRBV15
j_gene: TRBJ1-2
abundance: .
CDR3aa: CATSRGNYGYTF
CDR3nt: TGTGCCACCAGCAGGGGGAACTATGGCTACACCTTC

d_gene: .
v_gene: TRBV5-4
j_gene: TRBJ2-3
abundance: once
CDR3aa: CASSRAGTRDTQYF
CDR3nt: TGTGCCAGCAGCCGGGCCGGGACTCGGGATACGCAGTATTTT

d_gene: .
v_gene: TRBV29-1
j_gene: TRBJ1-1
abundance: .
CDR3aa: CSSPDAEAFF
CDR3nt: TGCAGCTCCCCGGACGCTGAAGCTTTCTTT

d_gene: .
v_gene: TRBV2
j_gene: TRBJ1-3
abundance: .
CDR3aa: CASSPTGNGNTIYF
CDR3nt: TGTGCCAGCAGTCCAACAGGGAATGGAAACACCATATATTTT

d_gene: TRBD1
v_gene: TRBV5-1
j_gene: TRBJ2-7
abundance: .
CDR3aa: CASSLGGGQGDTYEQYF
CDR3nt: TGCGCCAGCAGCCTTGGGGGTGGACAGGGAGATACCTACGAGCAGTACTTC

d_gene: .
v_gene: TRBV29-1
j_gene: TRBJ1-2
abundance: .
CDR3aa: CSVGGIGGYGYTF
CDR3nt: TGCAGCGTTGGGGGGATCGGGGGCTATGGCTACACCTTC

d_gene: .
v_gene: TRBV6-1
j_gene: TRBJ2-2
abundance: few
CDR3aa: CASGGSANTGELFF
CDR3nt: TGTGCCAGCGGAGGATCCGCGAACACCGGGGAGCTGTTTTTT

d_gene: .
v_gene: TRBV10-3
j_gene: TRBJ1-1
abundance: .
CDR3aa: CASHPYGGNTEAFF
CDR3nt: TGTGCCTCTCACCCATACGGTGGGAACACTGAAGCTTTCTTT

d_gene: TRBD1
v_gene: TRBV19
j_gene: TRBJ1-4
abundance: .
CDR3aa: CASADRDEKLFF
CDR3nt: TGTGCTTCCGCTGACAGGGACGAAAAACTGTTTTTT

d_gene: TRBD2
v_gene: TRBV5-4
j_gene: TRBJ2-5
abundance: .
CDR3aa: CASSLAPSGEETQYF
CDR3nt: TGTGCCAGCAGCTTGGCTCCTAGCGGGGAAGAGACCCAGTACTTC

d_gene: TRBD2
v_gene: TRBV11-1
j_gene: TRBJ2-5
abundance: .
CDR3aa: CASSLVPSGGAAETQYF
CDR3nt: TGTGCCAGCAGCTTAGTCCCTAGCGGGGGGGCCGCAGAGACCCAGTACTTC

d_gene: TRBD1
v_gene: TRBV18
j_gene: TRBJ1-2
abundance: .
CDR3aa: CASSPRGTGATASGYTF
CDR3nt: TGTGCCAGCTCACCACGCGGGACAGGGGCCACGGCGTCAGGCTACACCTTC

d_gene: .
v_gene: TRBV30
j_gene: TRBJ1-6
abundance: .
CDR3aa: CAWNRVDYNSPLHF
CDR3nt: TGTGCCTGGAATAGAGTGGACTATAATTCACCCCTCCACTTT

d_gene: TRBD2
v_gene: TRBV2
j_gene: TRBJ2-2
abundance: .
CDR3aa: CASNSGGNTGELFF
CDR3nt: TGTGCCAGCAACAGCGGGGGGAACACCGGGGAGCTGTTTTTT

d_gene: .
v_gene: TRBV5-4
j_gene: TRBJ2-1
abundance: .
CDR3aa: CASSSTGRDNEQFF
CDR3nt: TGTGCCAGCAGCTCCACAGGGCGGGACAATGAGCAGTTCTTC

d_gene: .
v_gene: TRBV19
j_gene: TRBJ2-1
abundance: .
CDR3aa: CASQRLVGSYNEQFF
CDR3nt: TGTGCCAGTCAAAGACTAGTCGGATCCTACAATGAGCAGTTCTTC

d_gene: .
v_gene: TRBV6-4
j_gene: TRBJ2-1
abundance: .
CDR3aa: CASSKGGGGTYNEQFF
CDR3nt: TGTGCCAGCAGTAAAGGGGGCGGGGGGACCTACAATGAGCAGTTCTTC

d_gene: TRBD1
v_gene: TRBV7-9
j_gene: TRBJ2-5
abundance: .
CDR3aa: CASSLPTGLEETQYF
CDR3nt: TGTGCCAGCAGCTTACCGACAGGGCTCGAAGAGACCCAGTACTTC

d_gene: TRBD1
v_gene: TRBV7-2
j_gene: TRBJ1-2
abundance: .
CDR3aa: CASSPGGANYGYTF
CDR3nt: TGTGCCAGCAGTCCAGGGGGGGCGAACTATGGCTACACCTTC